One sample yielded the 16 T cell receptor beta chains listed below, sequenced in a study of beta chain features in type 1 diabetes. Expressed TCRB transcripts were sequenced because the isolated RNA had all been reverse transcribed beforehand. The assay was immunoSEQ multiplex PCR, and TCRdb's table has in-frame clones only and misses some. The repertoire holds about 400,000 clones, with 10% to 15% as singletons. Material for sequencing was naive CD4+ T cells from blood. Every receptor here comes from a man between 18 and 35 years old in good health.

This clone was counted ten times or more. The chain combines TRBV29-1 with TRBJ1-1; D unresolved. This CDR3 spans 10 amino acids. Germline V gene sequence: CDR1 SQVTM, CDR2 ANQGSEA. Between the trimmed V and J ends, which lost 3 bases and 6 bases, there was a span of 5 bases. The CDR3 DNA reads as TGCAGCGTTGACCTACCTGAAGCTTTCTTT. Amino acids: CSVDLPEAFF.

The chain is built from TRBV5-1 and TRBJ2-1, with a possible D match to TRBD2 (5 bases). V gave up 3 bases and J gave up 14 bases, with 18 bases separating them. The CDR3 consists of 13 residues. Germline CDR1 SGHRS, CDR2 YFSETQ. The CDR3 DNA is TGCGCCAGCAGCTCTCGGGATGCTCCCCCAAAGTTCTTC. Translated: CASSSRDAPPKFF.

The gene calls are TRBV4-2 and TRBJ2-1, with 14 nucleotides matching TRBD2. Germline V gene lookup returns CDR1 LGHNA and CDR2 YNFKEQ. The J segment lost 8 bases and the V segment lost 5 bases, leaving 8 bases of the junction unmatched. The CDR3 length is 16 residues. CDR3 sequence: CASSAPGLAGVDEQFF. In DNA form, the CDR3 reads TGTGCCAGCAGCGCGCCGGGACTAGCGGGAGTGGATGAGCAGTTCTTC.

The rearrangement links TRBV19 to TRBJ1-5; D uncertain. Germline-derived CDR1 and CDR2 are LNHDA and SQIVND (reference sequence). Trimming left V 10 bases short and J 0 bases short, with 13 bases between. The CDR3 totals 14 residues. CDR3 nucleotide sequence: TGTGCCACGAAAAACAGAAATAGCAATCAGCCCCAGCATTTT. This translates into CATKNRNSNQPQHF. The complete variable domain, with remaining parts taken from reference TRBV19 and TRBJ1-5, reads DGGITQSPKYLFRKEGQNVTLSCEQNLNHDAMYWYRQDPGQGLRLIYYSQIVNDFQKGDIAEGYSVSREKKESFPLTVTSAQKNPTAFYLCATKNRNSNQPQHFGDGTRLSIL.

The chain is built from TRBV4-1 and TRBJ2-1; 10 positions agree with TRBD1. CDR3 length equals 21 residues. Germline V gives CDR1 MGHRA, CDR2 YSYEKL. V shed 3 bases and J 7 bases; nucleotides not matched to a gene: 24. The CDR3 spells CASSQKDPLNDGTGVTNEQFF. CDR3 DNA sequence: TGCGCCAGCAGCCAGAAGGATCCTCTAAATGACGGGACAGGGGTTACGAATGAGCAGTTCTTC.

V is TRBV28 and J is TRBJ2-6; TRBD2 aligns across 7 bases. CDR1 and CDR2 (germline): MDHEN, SYDVKM. The CDR3 spans 17 residues. The trim removed 6 bases at V and 0 bases at J, leaving 8 bases unmatched. The chain's CDR3 is CASRGREHNSGANVLTF. Here the CDR3 DNA reads TGTGCCAGCAGGGGGAGGGAACACAACTCTGGGGCCAACGTCCTGACTTTC.

This clone was seen only a few times. The gene calls are TRBV27 and TRBJ2-6; D possibly corresponds to TRBD1 (6 bases). The CDR3 covers 16 residues. CDR1 and CDR2 (germline): MNHEY, SMNVEV (reference sequence). Trimming pared 7 bases from V and 3 bases from J, leaving 16 bases between. CDR3 amino acids: CASTHPRGGGANVLTF. CDR3 nucleotide sequence: TGTGCCAGCACACACCCCAGGGGCGGTGGGGCCAACGTCCTGACTTTC.

This clone has more than one count but fewer than ten. This chain links TRBV21-1 with TRBJ1-1; the table's D call, TRBD1, has no DNA check behind it. TRBV21-1 is assigned pseudogene status. The CDR3 length is 19 residues. CDR3 nucleotides: TGTGCCAGCAGCAGAGACGCGGACAGGGGGTTTGAGGCGAACACTGAAGCTTTCTTT. Translating gives CASSRDADRGFEANTEAFF.

The gene calls are TRBV7-9 and TRBJ2-1, with 10 bases lining up with TRBD1. V was pared by 5 bases and J by 7 bases, with 8 bases of the junction left unmatched. The CDR3 length is 15 residues. Germline-derived CDR1 and CDR2 are SEHNR and FQNEAQ (reference sequence). The CDR3 DNA reads as TGTGCCAGCAGCCCGGGGACAGGGGTGGGGAATGAGCAGTTCTTC. This codes for CASSPGTGVGNEQFF.

This chain links TRBV7-2 with TRBJ2-7, with 8 bases fitting TRBD2. Trimming removed 4 bases from V and 5 bases from J; junction bases left unmatched: 10. CDR3 length equals 15 residues. Germline values: CDR1 SGHTA, CDR2 FQGNSA. Here the CDR3 DNA reads TGTGCCAGCAGCTCCCAAGCGGGAGTAATAGACGAGCAGTACTTC. This gives the protein CASSSQAGVIDEQYF.

This rearrangement joins TRBV7-3 to TRBJ2-5; TRBD2 matches at 11 bases. Germline assignment: CDR1 SGHTA and CDR2 FQGTGA. The CDR3 is made up of 14 amino acids. J gave up 12 bases and V 2 bases, and 8 bases lay outside the gene matches. The CDR3 DNA is TGTGCCAGCAGCTTATCTAGACTAGCGGGGACTGAGTACTTC. Translating gives CASSLSRLAGTEYF.

This clone was counted many times. This chain connects TRBV15 to TRBJ2-1; D is unclear. Trimming took 1 base from V and 4 from J, leaving 5 bases between them. Germline CDR1 is LNHNV and CDR2 is YYDKDF (reference sequence). The CDR3 has 13 residues. The CDR3 bases are TGTGCCACCAGCAGAGCAGGATACAATGAGCAGTTCTTC. This gives the protein CATSRAGYNEQFF. Variable domain in full (rest from reference TRBV15 and TRBJ2-1): DAMVIQNPRYQVTQFGKPVTLSCSQTLNHNVMYWYQQKSSQAPKLLFHYYDKDFNNEADTPDNFQSRRPNTSFCFLDIRSPGLGDTAMYLCATSRAGYNEQFFGPGTRLTVL.

A few counts support this clone. The V and J genes are TRBV29-1 and TRBJ1-2, with D maybe TRBD1 (6 bases). The V gene lost 2 bases and the J gene lost 7 bases, with 17 bases spanning the gap. The CDR3 consists of 14 residues. CDR1 and CDR2 (germline): SQVTM, ANQGSEA. The CDR3 nucleotides read TGCAGCGTTGAACCTGTCCCAGGGGTGCCTGGCTACACCTTC. Translating gives CSVEPVPGVPGYTF.

CDR3 sequence reads: CASSIGTGGEDTEAFF. As DNA, the CDR3 is TGTGCCAGTAGCATCGGGACAGGGGGCGAAGACACTGAAGCTTTCTTT. The chain has TRBV19 and TRBJ1-1; 12 bases map to TRBD1. The trim removed 6 bases at V and 3 bases at J, leaving 8 bases unmatched. The CDR3 consists of 16 residues. CDR1 LNHDA and CDR2 SQIVND come from the germline V gene (reference sequence).

The chain links TRBV7-2 to TRBJ1-4; a weak D match, TRBD1 (6 bases). The germline gives CDR1 SGHTA, CDR2 FQGNSA. The ends were cut back, 5 bases at V and 8 bases at J, with 15 bases in the middle. The CDR3 runs to 14 residues. The CDR3 loop is CASSRNMGAEKLFF. Written as DNA, the CDR3 is TGTGCCAGCAGCCGAAACATGGGGGCCGAAAAACTGTTTTTT.

This chain's CDR3 is CASSLSGTTGNEQFF. CDR3 nucleotide sequence: TGTGCCAGCAGTTTGTCCGGGACTACCGGCAATGAGCAGTTCTTC. This chain joins TRBV6-5 and TRBJ2-1; 7 bases line up with TRBD2. The junction had 9 bases not matched to a gene; V was cut back by 4 bases and J by 6 bases. Germline CDR1 and CDR2: MNHEY and SVGAGI. The CDR3 length is 15 residues.